This TCR beta chain stems from a study of T cell responses to AZD1222 COVID-19 vaccine. A remark on this clone: Its specificity is unknown.

Whole-study results and caveats: Repertoire sampling happened only post peak T cell response. White British donors predominated, females outnumbered males, and clonal diversity was possibly underestimated. At baseline, seropositivity was found in only a handful of AZD1222 recipients. Following two doses of AZD1222, Spike-specific TCR breadth and depth rose.

V was clipped by 7 bases and J by 7 bases, with 13 bases between them. This CDR3 spans 13 amino acids. The germline gives CDR1 LGHNT, CDR2 FRNRAP. Profiled with immunoSEQ multiplex PCR; TCRdb holds only in-frame clones, not every one. The table shows about 110,000 clones, with more than 90% occurring only once. The sequences come from peripheral blood, collected on day 0 of AZD1222 vaccination. The clonotype comes from an adult in good health. The V gene is TRBV12-5, the J gene TRBJ2-2; the D gene is possibly TRBD2 (5 bases). CDR3 residues: CASASGVNGELFF. CDR3 bases: TGTGCTAGTGCCTCCGGGGTAAACGGGGAGCTGTTTTTT.